These 31 T cell receptor beta chains share one sample of origin, sequenced in a study of CD8+CD57+ T cells in acquired aplastic anemia. Researchers used genomic DNA as the template to profile TCR beta VDJ and CDR3. TCRdb passed the reads through MiXCR, listing each CDR3 protein once. The sample contains around 190,000 distinct CDR3 sequences, approximately 52% of which appear only once. The sequencing sample was made of sorted CD4+, CD8+, or CD8+CD57+ T cells (not recorded which) from PBMCs. These receptors came from a human donor in good health, serving as a control.

V gene TRBV15 combines with J gene TRBJ2-7; tentatively, D is TRBD1 (6 bases). This CDR3 region has 17 residues. V lost 3 bases, J lost 4 bases, and 22 bases lay in between. Germline V CDR1 and CDR2: LNHNV, YYDKDF (reference sequence). CDR3 coding DNA: TGTGCCACCAGCAGCTTAATCAACAGGGACGACAGGTACGAGCAGTACTTC. This gives the protein CATSSLINRDDRYEQYF.

This clonotype was recorded at least ten times. This chain uses TRBV9 with TRBJ1-3, with no clear D. Trimming took off 0 bases at V and 4 bases at J, with 11 bases between the two ends. CDR3 length equals 15 residues. CDR1 and CDR2 (germline): SGDLS, YYNGEE. Here the CDR3 DNA reads TGTGCCAGCAGCGTAGATGGATCGATCGGAAACACCATATATTTT. It specifies CASSVDGSIGNTIYF.

This chain links TRBV7-7 with TRBJ2-7; no definite D call. CDR1 and CDR2 from the germline V gene are SSHAT and FNYEAQ (reference sequence). The CDR3 spans 13 residues. Trimming took off 4 bases at V and 3 bases at J, with 10 bases between the two ends. CDR3 DNA: TGTGCCAGCAGCTACACGGAAGACTACGAGCAGTACTTC. Protein product: CASSYTEDYEQYF.

The J gene is TRBJ2-1, the V gene TRBV7-9, with TRBD1 matching over 8 bases. In germline, CDR1 is SEHNR, CDR2 FQNEAQ (reference sequence). This CDR3 is built from 15 residues. V lost 4 bases to trimming and J lost 2 bases; unmatched junction nucleotides: 4. The CDR3 protein is CASSSLTGAYNEQFF. The CDR3 nucleotides read TGTGCCAGCAGCTCCTTGACAGGGGCCTACAATGAGCAGTTCTTC.

This clonotype has a count of ten or more. The rearrangement links TRBV6-5 to TRBJ2-3; 9 nucleotides line up with TRBD1. Trimming cost V 5 bases and J 4 bases; bases outside gene matches: 7. CDR3 length: 15 residues. Germline values: CDR1 MNHEY, CDR2 SVGAGI. The CDR3 bases are TGTGCCAGCAGTCCGGGACAGGGTAGATCAGATACGCAGTATTTT. Translated: CASSPGQGRSDTQYF.

This clonotype was recorded many times. This sequence joins TRBV7-8 and TRBJ1-2; 7 nucleotides line up with TRBD1. The germline CDR1 and CDR2 sequences are SGHVS and FQNEAQ. Trimming removed 3 bases from V and 8 bases from J; junction bases left unmatched: 6. The CDR3 is 13 residues long. CDR3 bases: TGTGCCAGCAGCTTCCAGGGGGGGGTGGGCTACACCTTC. It encodes CASSFQGGVGYTF. Combining the CDR3 with reference TRBV7-8 and TRBJ1-2 gives the whole variable domain GAGVSQSPRYKVAKRGQDVALRCDPISGHVSLFWYQQALGQGPEFLTYFQNEAQLDKSGLPSDRFFAERPEGSVSTLKIQRTQQEDSAVYLCASSFQGGVGYTFGSGTRLTVV.

V is TRBV25-1 and J is TRBJ1-6, with D possibly matching TRBD1 (6 bases). The CDR3 is 17 residues long. Germline V gene lookup returns CDR1 MGHDK and CDR2 SYGVNS. V lost 8 bases, J lost 4 bases, and 21 bases lay in between. The CDR3 DNA reads as TGTGCCAGCGGTCCAGGGAACAGGGACGGGTATAATTCACCCCTCCACTTT. Its protein product is CASGPGNRDGYNSPLHF. The whole variable domain, filled in from reference TRBV25-1 and TRBJ1-6, reads EADIYQTPRYLVIGTGKKITLECSQTMGHDKMYWYQQDPGMELHLIHYSYGVNSTEKGDLSSESTVSRIRTEHFPLTLESARPSHTSQYLCASGPGNRDGYNSPLHFGNGTRLTVT.

This clonotype was counted many times. The rearrangement links TRBV20-1 to TRBJ1-3; D is unclear. The CDR3 length is 11 residues. The germline V gene encodes CDR1 DFQATT and CDR2 SNEGSKA (reference sequence). V was pared by 4 bases and J by 3 bases, with 4 bases between. In nucleotides, the CDR3 is TGCAGTGCTATCCGTGGAAACACCATATATTTT. Its protein is CSAIRGNTIYF.

The rearrangement joins TRBV7-9 to TRBJ1-2; 8 nucleotides agree with TRBD1. CDR1 and CDR2 (germline): SEHNR, FQNEAQ (reference sequence). Germline trimming cut 5 bases from V and 0 bases from J; bases unmatched to any gene: 5. The CDR3 length is 15 residues. For the CDR3, the DNA is TGTGCCAGCAGCCCAGACAGGGGAACTAACTATGGCTACACCTTC. Translating gives CASSPDRGTNYGYTF. Looking up the rest from reference TRBV7-9 and TRBJ1-2 gives the full variable domain: DTGVSQNPRHKITKRGQNVTFRCDPISEHNRLYWYRQTLGQGPEFLTYFQNEAQLEKSRLLSDRFSAERPKGSFSTLEIQRTEQGDSAMYLCASSPDRGTNYGYTFGSGTRLTVV.

V gene TRBV19 combines with J gene TRBJ1-1; a possible D gene is TRBD1 (6 bases). V lost 6 bases and J 9 bases, leaving 14 bases between the germline ends. Germline V gene lookup returns CDR1 LNHDA and CDR2 SQIVND (reference sequence). The CDR3 loop spans 12 amino acids. CDR3 in DNA: TGTGCCAGTAGCACCACAGGGACTAAAGCTTTCTTT. Protein sequence: CASSTTGTKAFF.

This clonotype was counted a single time. This chain joins TRBV12-3 or TRBV12-4 and TRBJ2-1; the D is unclear. The CDR3 loop spans 11 amino acids. Trimming took off 10 bases at V and 7 bases at J, with 11 bases between the two ends. CDR3 residues: CATGNGNEQFF. CDR3 in DNA: TGTGCCACCGGAAACGGGAATGAGCAGTTCTTC.

The rearrangement joins TRBV7-9 to TRBJ1-2; D gene uncertain. The CDR3 consists of 11 residues. Germline V gene lookup returns CDR1 SEHNR and CDR2 FQNEAQ (reference sequence). V was pared by 1 base and J by 7 bases, with 4 bases between. CDR3 sequence (DNA): TGTGCCAGCAGCTTAGATAGTGGCTACACCTTC. As protein: CASSLDSGYTF.

The CDR3 bases are TGTGCCACCAGTGTTGACAGGCAGCAGCCCCAGCATTTT. Its translation is CATSVDRQQPQHF. V gene TRBV15 combines with J gene TRBJ1-5; possible D gene TRBD1, 6 bases. CDR3 size: 13 residues. The V and J ends lost 6 bases and 7 bases respectively, with 13 bases between them. In germline, CDR1 is LNHNV, CDR2 YYDKDF (reference sequence).

The rearrangement uses TRBV19 and TRBJ2-3, with 9 bases lining up with TRBD2. Germline V gene data show CDR1 as LNHDA and CDR2 as SQIVND (reference sequence). CDR3 length equals 17 residues. Germline trimming cut 6 bases from V and 1 base from J; bases unmatched to any gene: 11. CDR3 in DNA: TGTGCCAGTAGATCCTGGGCGGGAGGGCCCGGCACAGATACGCAGTATTTT. This codes for CASRSWAGGPGTDTQYF. Full variable domain (outside the CDR3, taken from reference TRBV19 and TRBJ2-3): DGGITQSPKYLFRKEGQNVTLSCEQNLNHDAMYWYRQDPGQGLRLIYYSQIVNDFQKGDIAEGYSVSREKKESFPLTVTSAQKNPTAFYLCASRSWAGGPGTDTQYFGPGTRLTVL.

J is TRBJ2-1 and V is TRBV9, with TRBD1 matching over 8 bases. V gave up 4 bases and J gave up 5 bases; unmatched junction bases: 8. CDR1 SGDLS and CDR2 YYNGEE come from the germline V gene. The CDR3 has 15 amino acids. CDR3 sequence reads: CASSQVQGANNEQFF. The CDR3 nucleotides are TGTGCCAGCAGCCAAGTGCAGGGGGCTAACAATGAGCAGTTCTTC.

This clonotype was observed at least ten times. This chain links TRBV11-2 with TRBJ2-1; a possible D gene is TRBD1 (5 bases). V lost 1 base to trimming and J lost 4 bases, with 14 bases between them. CDR1 is SGHAT, CDR2 FQNNGV, per germline. The CDR3 runs 16 residues. In DNA form, the CDR3 reads TGTGCCAGCAGCTTAGGGGGCCTCGTATATTACAATGAGCAGTTCTTC. It translates to CASSLGGLVYYNEQFF.

This clonotype was counted at least ten times. This chain links TRBV14 with TRBJ2-2; a weak D match, TRBD1 (6 bases). Germline-derived CDR1 and CDR2 are SGHDN and FVKESK. The V and J ends lost 0 bases and 3 bases respectively, with 17 bases between them. The CDR3 has 18 amino acids. CDR3 amino acids: CASSQDISRGHHTGELFF. CDR3 coding DNA: TGTGCCAGCAGCCAAGATATTTCTAGGGGACATCACACCGGGGAGCTGTTTTTT.

The rearrangement links TRBV12-3 or TRBV12-4 to TRBJ2-2; D could derive from TRBD1 or TRBD2 (5 bases each). V was pared by 6 bases and J by 4 bases, with 9 bases between. This CDR3 spans 13 amino acids. The CDR3 region is CASSPGTTGELFF. In nucleotides, the CDR3 is TGTGCCAGCAGCCCTGGGACCACCGGGGAGCTGTTTTTT.

This clonotype was seen more than once but under ten times. Possible read error: a much larger clone is one base away. The V gene is TRBV14, the J gene TRBJ1-3; no firm D call. The CDR3 has 16 residues. The germline V gene encodes CDR1 SGHDN and CDR2 FVKESK. The CDR3 here is CASSQDEGISGNTIHF. The CDR3 region has the DNA TGTGCCAGCAGCCAAGATGAAGGGATCTCTGGAAACACCATACATTTT.

This clonotype was seen a handful of times. Here the CDR3 reads CASSSTGTGNEQYF. The DNA for the CDR3 is TGTGCCAGCAGTTCAACCGGGACAGGGAACGAGCAGTACTTC. The rearrangement links TRBV7-9 to TRBJ2-7; 9 bases match TRBD1. Unmatched junction bases numbered 8, after V lost 6 bases and J lost 5 bases. The CDR3 sequence is 14 residues long. In germline, CDR1 is SEHNR, CDR2 FQNEAQ (reference sequence).

In this sample, this clonotype turned up many times. This chain joins TRBV5-6 and TRBJ2-6, with TRBD2 as a possible D gene (6 bases). V was pared by 2 bases and J by 0 bases, with 9 bases between. CDR1 and CDR2 (germline): SGHDT, YYEEEE. CDR3 length equals 16 residues. The CDR3 nucleotides read TGTGCCAGCAGCTTACTAGCCGACTCTGGGGCCAACGTCCTGACTTTC. Protein sequence: CASSLLADSGANVLTF.

The chain joins TRBV7-2 to TRBJ1-4; TRBD1 matches 8 bases. Germline CDR1 SGHTA, CDR2 FQGNSA. The CDR3 covers 15 residues. J lost 8 bases, V lost 5 bases, and 10 bases had no gene match. This chain's CDR3 is CASSRRTGLGEKLFF. The CDR3, as DNA: TGTGCCAGCAGCCGCAGGACAGGGTTAGGGGAAAAACTGTTTTTT. Combining the CDR3 with reference TRBV7-2 and TRBJ1-4 gives the whole variable domain GAGVSQSPSNKVTEKGKDVELRCDPISGHTALYWYRQSLGQGLEFLIYFQGNSAPDKSGLPSDRFSAERTGGSVSTLTIQRTQQEDSAVYLCASSRRTGLGEKLFFGSGTQLSVL.

V usage is TRBV20-1 and J usage is TRBJ2-5; D may be TRBD1 or TRBD2 (5 bases each). Trimming took 4 bases from V and 2 from J, leaving 11 bases between them. From germline, CDR1 is DFQATT and CDR2 SNEGSKA (reference sequence). The CDR3 has 13 residues. The CDR3 is CSATPGPQETQYF. The CDR3 DNA is TGCAGTGCTACCCCGGGACCTCAAGAGACCCAGTACTTC.

The table lists this clonotype with a count of one. V and J are TRBV4-1 and TRBJ1-2; D is unclear. Germline CDR1 reads MGHRA; CDR2 reads YSYEKL. Trimming took off 4 bases at V and 0 bases at J, with 15 bases between the two ends. CDR3 size: 16 residues. The CDR3 region has the DNA TGCGCCAGCAGCCCAGCGGGTGGGCCCACTAACTATGGCTACACCTTC. Amino acid sequence: CASSPAGGPTNYGYTF.

The chain uses TRBV29-1 and TRBJ2-3; TRBD2 agrees at 9 bases. Germline V CDR1 and CDR2: SQVTM, ANQGSEA. The CDR3 runs to 13 residues. V dropped 6 bases and J dropped 1; count of bases not matched to a gene: 2. CDR3 amino acids: CSVGGGGTDTQYF. The CDR3 DNA is TGCAGCGTGGGCGGGGGGGGCACAGATACGCAGTATTTT.

This clonotype was counted only a few times. This chain uses TRBV7-8 with TRBJ2-7; no clear D gene. V dropped 5 bases and J dropped 3 bases, with 11 bases sitting between them. Germline assignment: CDR1 SGHVS and CDR2 FQNEAQ. The CDR3 totals 13 residues. The CDR3 sequence is CASSPPVSYEQYF. CDR3 DNA: TGTGCCAGCAGCCCCCCTGTCAGCTACGAGCAGTACTTC.

This clonotype appeared a single time. This rearrangement joins TRBV15 to TRBJ2-5; 9 nucleotides match TRBD2. Germline V CDR1 and CDR2: LNHNV, YYDKDF (reference sequence). The V and J ends lost 1 base and 4 bases, in that order; junction bases with no gene match: 7. The CDR3 is made up of 16 amino acids. The CDR3 nucleotides read TGTGCCACCAGCAGAGTCCGCGGGAGGGACCCAGAGACCCAGTACTTC. Its translation is CATSRVRGRDPETQYF.

The rearrangement links TRBV19 to TRBJ1-1; 7 nucleotides align to TRBD1. J lost 4 bases, V lost 1 base, and 6 bases had no gene match. The germline V gene encodes CDR1 LNHDA and CDR2 SQIVND (reference sequence). The length of the CDR3 is 15 residues. Here the CDR3 DNA reads TGTGCCAGTAGTATAGGAGCGACAGGGATCACTGAAGCTTTCTTT. Residues: CASSIGATGITEAFF.

This clonotype was counted only a few times. The rearrangement joins TRBV7-9 to TRBJ1-1; D is unclear. Germline V gene lookup returns CDR1 SEHNR and CDR2 FQNEAQ (reference sequence). The CDR3 is 14 residues long. Trimming removed 0 bases from V and 4 bases from J, with 9 bases in between. CDR3 in amino acids: CASSLALGSTEAFF. CDR3 bases: TGTGCCAGCAGCTTAGCGCTGGGAAGCACTGAAGCTTTCTTT.

The J gene is TRBJ1-4, the V gene TRBV29-1, with D uncertain. The V gene's germline CDR1 is SQVTM and CDR2 ANQGSEA. The V gene lost 3 bases and the J gene lost 9 bases, with 17 bases spanning the gap. CDR3 size: 14 residues. The CDR3 sequence is CSVDFEGQGKKLFF. The CDR3 nucleotides read TGCAGCGTTGATTTTGAGGGTCAAGGGAAAAAACTGTTTTTT.

This rearrangement joins TRBV20-1 to TRBJ2-1; weak D call: TRBD1 (6 bases). This CDR3 region has 16 residues. Between the trimmed V and J ends, which lost 6 bases and 6 bases, there was a span of 24 bases. CDR1 is DFQATT and CDR2 is SNEGSKA in the germline V gene (reference sequence). The CDR3 loop reads CSAPLGLRGSFNEQFF. DNA for the CDR3: TGCAGTGCGCCTCTAGGGTTAAGGGGGTCGTTCAATGAGCAGTTCTTC.